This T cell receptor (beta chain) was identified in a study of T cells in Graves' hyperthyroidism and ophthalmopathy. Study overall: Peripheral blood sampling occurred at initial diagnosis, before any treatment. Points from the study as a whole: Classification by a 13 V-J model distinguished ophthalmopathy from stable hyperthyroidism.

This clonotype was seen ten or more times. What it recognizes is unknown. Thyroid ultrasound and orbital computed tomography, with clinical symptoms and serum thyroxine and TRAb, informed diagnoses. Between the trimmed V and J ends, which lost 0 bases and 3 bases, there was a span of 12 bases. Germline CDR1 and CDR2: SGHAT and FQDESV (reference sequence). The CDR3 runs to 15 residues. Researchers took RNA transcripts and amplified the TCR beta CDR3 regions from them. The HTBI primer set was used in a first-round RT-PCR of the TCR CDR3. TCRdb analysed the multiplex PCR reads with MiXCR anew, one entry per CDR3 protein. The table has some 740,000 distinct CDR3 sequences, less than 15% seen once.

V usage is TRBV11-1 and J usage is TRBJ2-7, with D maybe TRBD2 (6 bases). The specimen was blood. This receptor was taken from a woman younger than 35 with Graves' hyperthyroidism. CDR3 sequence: CASSLAGRRVYEQYF. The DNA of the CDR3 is TGTGCCAGCAGCTTAGCCGGCAGGAGGGTCTACGAGCAGTACTTC.